In its sample, the clone carrying this T cell receptor (beta chain) was seen many times. This entry belongs to a study of spatial heterogeneity in lung cancer. Turning to the study itself: Each time, sequencing found more beta-chain sequences than alpha-chain sequences. Mean representation of each unique TCR and UMI combination in the raw reads exceeded 8.5 occurrences.

From the 5' RACE reads, TCRdb called clonotypes with MiXCR, one entry per CDR3 protein. Of 55,000 to 70,000 distinct CDR3 sequences listed, approximately 6% are singletons. Time point of the sample: sample taken at primary tumor resection. A total of approximately 77 untreated early-stage non-small cell lung cancer patients served as donors. CDR1 is MNHEY and CDR2 is SVGAGI in the germline V gene. There are 15 residues in the CDR3. The ends lost 2 bases at V and 4 bases at J; junction bases unmatched: 2. The TCR comes from a female donor with early-stage non-small cell lung cancer. V gene TRBV6-5 combines with J gene TRBJ1-3, with 10 positions matching TRBD1. The sample was PBMCs, taken at surgery. The CDR3: CASSYRDRGGNTIYF. The CDR3 nucleotides are TGTGCCAGCAGTTACCGGGACAGGGGAGGAAACACCATATATTTT.